These 4 T cell receptor beta chains were sequenced from one sample in a study of shared clonotypes between healthy human individuals. Repertoires were generated with immunoSEQ multiplex PCR, while TCRdb's copy carries only in-frame clones and drops some. The sample holds 1.5 million to 2.5 million clones; approximately 94% are singletons and the top ten take approximately 1%. Positively selected for CCR7, the CD45RO-negative cells used as naive CD8 cells excluded terminally differentiated effector memory CD45RA+ cells. Sequenced material: naive CD8+ T cells sorted from blood. Every receptor here comes from a man aged 18 to 30 in good health.

As to this clone: Other DNA sequences in the same sample also yield this CDR3. The chain links TRBV4-1 to TRBJ2-7; TRBD2 matches at 7 bases. V trimming: 4 bases; J trimming: 2 bases; junction bases outside the gene matches: 5. This CDR3 has 14 residues. Germline loops: CDR1 MGHRA, CDR2 YSYEKL. The CDR3 DNA follows: TGCGCCAGCAGCCCCACGGGGGGACCCTACGAGCAGTACTTC. Protein product: CASSPTGGPYEQYF.

V is TRBV4-1 and J is TRBJ2-1; 8 positions agree with TRBD2. The CDR3 loop spans 16 amino acids. The germline V gene encodes CDR1 MGHRA and CDR2 YSYEKL. J lost 2 bases, V lost 1 base, and 4 bases had no gene match. CDR3 bases: TGCGCCAGCAGCCAAGGAAGCGGGAGACCCTACAATGAGCAGTTCTTC. As protein: CASSQGSGRPYNEQFF.

The chain uses TRBV7-6 and TRBJ2-7; D assignment may be TRBD1 or TRBD2 (6 bases each). The CDR3 is made up of 15 amino acids. The ends were cut back, 5 bases at V and 6 bases at J, with 20 bases in the middle. Germline V gives CDR1 SGHVS, CDR2 FNYEAQ. CDR3: CASSLIPGEAGEQYF. CDR3 nucleotide sequence: TGTGCCAGCAGCCTTATCCCAGGGGAGGCCGGCGAGCAGTACTTC. The full variable domain, in which reference TRBV7-6 and TRBJ2-7 provide the parts outside the CDR3, is GAGVSQSPRYKVTKRGQDVALRCDPISGHVSLYWYRQALGQGPEFLTYFNYEAQQDKSGLPNDRFSAERPEGSISTLTIQRTEQRDSAMYRCASSLIPGEAGEQYFGPGTRLTVT.

This rearrangement joins TRBV27 to TRBJ2-7, with 9 bases that match TRBD1. Germline CDR1 and CDR2: MNHEY and SMNVEV (reference sequence). Trimming at V came to 5 bases and at J to 0 bases, leaving 5 bases not matched to a gene. The CDR3 extends over 15 amino acids. The CDR3: CASSATGGLSYEQYF. CDR3 sequence (DNA): TGTGCCAGCAGTGCAACAGGGGGCCTCTCCTACGAGCAGTACTTC.